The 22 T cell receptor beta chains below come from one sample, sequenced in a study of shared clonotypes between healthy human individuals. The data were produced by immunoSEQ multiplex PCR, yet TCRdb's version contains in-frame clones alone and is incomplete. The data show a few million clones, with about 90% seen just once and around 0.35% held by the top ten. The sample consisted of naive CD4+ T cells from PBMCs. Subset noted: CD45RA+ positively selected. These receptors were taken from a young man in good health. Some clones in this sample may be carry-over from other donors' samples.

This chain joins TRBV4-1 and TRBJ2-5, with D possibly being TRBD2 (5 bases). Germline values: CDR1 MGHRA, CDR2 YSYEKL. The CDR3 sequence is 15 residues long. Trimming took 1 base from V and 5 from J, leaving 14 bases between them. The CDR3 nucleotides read TGCGCCAGCAGCCAAGGGGGTGGCAGAGGGGAGACCCAGTACTTC. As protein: CASSQGGGRGETQYF.

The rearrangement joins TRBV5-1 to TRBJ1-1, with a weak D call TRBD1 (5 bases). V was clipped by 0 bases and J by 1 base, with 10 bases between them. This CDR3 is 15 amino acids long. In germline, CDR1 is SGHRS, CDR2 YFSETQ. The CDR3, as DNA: TGCGCCAGCAGCTTGGTGGGGGTCCAGAACACTGAAGCTTTCTTT. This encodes CASSLVGVQNTEAFF.

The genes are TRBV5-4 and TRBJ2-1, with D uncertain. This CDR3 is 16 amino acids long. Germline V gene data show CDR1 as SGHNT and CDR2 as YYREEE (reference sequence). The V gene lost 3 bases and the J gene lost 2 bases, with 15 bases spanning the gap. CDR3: CASSSSWSSPYNEQFF. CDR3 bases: TGTGCCAGCAGCTCCTCGTGGTCCTCCCCCTACAATGAGCAGTTCTTC.

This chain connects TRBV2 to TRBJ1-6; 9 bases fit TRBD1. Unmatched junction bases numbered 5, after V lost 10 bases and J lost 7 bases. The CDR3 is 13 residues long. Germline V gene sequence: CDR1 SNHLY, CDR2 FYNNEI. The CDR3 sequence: CATRDRVNSPLHF. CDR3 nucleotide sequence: TGTGCCACCAGGGACAGGGTAAATTCACCCCTCCACTTT.

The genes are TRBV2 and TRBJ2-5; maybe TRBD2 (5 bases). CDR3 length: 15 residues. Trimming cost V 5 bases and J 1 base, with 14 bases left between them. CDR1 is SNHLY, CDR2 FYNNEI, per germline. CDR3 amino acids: CASSFEGKSQETQYF. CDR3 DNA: TGTGCCAGCAGTTTCGAGGGCAAAAGCCAAGAGACCCAGTACTTC.

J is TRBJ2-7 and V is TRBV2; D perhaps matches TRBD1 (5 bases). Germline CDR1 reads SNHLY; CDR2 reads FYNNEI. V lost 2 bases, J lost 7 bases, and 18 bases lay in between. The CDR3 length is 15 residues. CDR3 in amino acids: CASSEPGFPIQEQYF. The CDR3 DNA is TGTGCCAGCAGTGAACCAGGGTTCCCAATCCAAGAGCAGTACTTC.

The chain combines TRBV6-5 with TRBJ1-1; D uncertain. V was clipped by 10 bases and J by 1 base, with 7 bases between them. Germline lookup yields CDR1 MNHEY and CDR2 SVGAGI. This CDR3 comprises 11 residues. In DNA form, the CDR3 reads TGTGCCACCCACAGGAACACTGAAGCTTTCTTT. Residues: CATHRNTEAFF.

This CDR3 reads CASSRAGGSAFF. The CDR3 nucleotides are TGTGCCAGCAGCCGGGCGGGGGGTTCCGCTTTCTTT. The rearrangement joins TRBV4-2 to TRBJ1-1; a weak D match, TRBD1 (5 bases). V shed 4 bases and J shed 11 bases, with 14 bases lying between them. Germline V gene data show CDR1 as LGHNA and CDR2 as YNFKEQ. The CDR3 contains 12 residues.

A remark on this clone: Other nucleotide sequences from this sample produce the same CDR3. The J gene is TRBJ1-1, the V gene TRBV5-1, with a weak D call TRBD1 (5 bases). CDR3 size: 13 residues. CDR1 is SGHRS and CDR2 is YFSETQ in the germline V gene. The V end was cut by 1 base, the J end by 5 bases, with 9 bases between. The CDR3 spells CASSLTQGTEAFF. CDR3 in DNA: TGCGCCAGCAGCTTGACTCAGGGTACTGAAGCTTTCTTT.

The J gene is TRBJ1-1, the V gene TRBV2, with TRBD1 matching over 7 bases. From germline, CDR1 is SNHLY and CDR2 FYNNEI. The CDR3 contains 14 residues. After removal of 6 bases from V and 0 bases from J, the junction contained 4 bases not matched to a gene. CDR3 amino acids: CASRQQGLNTEAFF. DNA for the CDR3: TGTGCCAGCAGACAACAGGGGCTGAACACTGAAGCTTTCTTT.

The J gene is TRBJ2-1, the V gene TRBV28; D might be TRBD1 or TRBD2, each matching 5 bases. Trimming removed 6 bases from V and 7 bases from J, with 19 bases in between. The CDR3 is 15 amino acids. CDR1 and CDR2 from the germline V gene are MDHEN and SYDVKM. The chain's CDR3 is CASRLPGPGTNEQFF. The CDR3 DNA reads TGTGCCAGCAGATTACCGGGCCCGGGGACGAATGAGCAGTTCTTC.

CDR3 in amino acids: CASSQDPQLWANVLTF. The CDR3 DNA is TGTGCCAGCAGCCAAGACCCACAGCTCTGGGCCAACGTCCTGACTTTC. The chain recombines TRBV14 with TRBJ2-6; no definite D call. Germline lookup yields CDR1 SGHDN and CDR2 FVKESK. Between the trimmed V and J ends, which lost 0 bases and 5 bases, there was a span of 11 bases. The CDR3 has 16 amino acids.

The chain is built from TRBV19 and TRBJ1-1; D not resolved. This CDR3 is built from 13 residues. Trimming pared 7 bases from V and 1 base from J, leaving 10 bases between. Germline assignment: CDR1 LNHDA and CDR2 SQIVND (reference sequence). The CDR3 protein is CASKSGQNTEAFF. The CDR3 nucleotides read TGTGCCAGTAAAAGTGGCCAGAACACTGAAGCTTTCTTT.

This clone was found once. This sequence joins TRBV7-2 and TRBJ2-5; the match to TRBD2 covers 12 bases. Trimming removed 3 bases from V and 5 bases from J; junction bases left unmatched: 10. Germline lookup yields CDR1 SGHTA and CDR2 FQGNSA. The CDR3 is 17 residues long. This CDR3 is CASSLGALAGGRETQYF. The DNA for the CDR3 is TGTGCCAGCAGCTTGGGGGCGCTAGCGGGAGGGAGGGAGACCCAGTACTTC.

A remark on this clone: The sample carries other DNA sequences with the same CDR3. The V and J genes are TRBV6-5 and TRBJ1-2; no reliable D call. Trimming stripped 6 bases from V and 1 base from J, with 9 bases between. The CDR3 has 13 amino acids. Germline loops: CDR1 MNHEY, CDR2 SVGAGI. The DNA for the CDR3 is TGTGCCAGCAGCCTCGACGGTAACTATGGCTACACCTTC. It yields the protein CASSLDGNYGYTF.

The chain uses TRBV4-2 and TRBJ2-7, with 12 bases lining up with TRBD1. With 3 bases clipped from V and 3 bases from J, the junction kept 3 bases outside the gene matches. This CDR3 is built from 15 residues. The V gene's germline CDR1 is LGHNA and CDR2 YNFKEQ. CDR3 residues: CASSQGTGGVYEQYF. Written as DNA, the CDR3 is TGTGCCAGCAGCCAGGGGACAGGGGGCGTCTACGAGCAGTACTTC.

In DNA form, the CDR3 reads TGTGCCAGCAGCTCTCGCCGAGGGTTGAACACCGGGGAGCTGTTTTTT. Protein sequence: CASSSRRGLNTGELFF. This sequence joins TRBV7-2 and TRBJ2-2; TRBD2 is a possible D gene (5 bases). V lost 4 bases, J lost 1 base, and 13 bases lay in between. Per germline, CDR1 SGHTA and CDR2 FQGNSA. This CDR3 is built from 16 residues.

CDR3 coding DNA: TGCAGCGTTGGAAGTCCAACCAGAGAGACCCAGTACTTC. It is translated as CSVGSPTRETQYF. The rearrangement uses TRBV29-1 and TRBJ2-5; D is unclear. V lost 4 bases, J lost 4 bases, and 13 bases lay in between. Germline loops: CDR1 SQVTM, CDR2 ANQGSEA. CDR3 length equals 13 residues.

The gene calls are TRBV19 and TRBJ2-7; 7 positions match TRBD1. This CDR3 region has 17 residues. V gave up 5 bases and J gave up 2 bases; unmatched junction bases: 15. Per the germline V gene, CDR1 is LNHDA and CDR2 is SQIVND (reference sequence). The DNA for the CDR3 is TGTGCCAGTAGTCACCGCCCGACAGGGAGACATCCCTACGAGCAGTACTTC. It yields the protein CASSHRPTGRHPYEQYF.

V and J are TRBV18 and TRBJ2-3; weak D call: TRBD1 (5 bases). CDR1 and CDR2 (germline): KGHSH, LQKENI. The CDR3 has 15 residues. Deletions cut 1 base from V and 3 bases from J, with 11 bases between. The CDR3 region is CASSPLRVNTDTQYF. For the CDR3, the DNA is TGTGCCAGCTCACCACTCAGGGTCAATACAGATACGCAGTATTTT. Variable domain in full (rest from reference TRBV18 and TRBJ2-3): NAGVMQNPRHLVRRRGQEARLRCSPMKGHSHVYWYRQLPEEGLKFMVYLQKENIIDESGMPKERFSAEFPKEGPSILRIQQVVRGDSAAYFCASSPLRVNTDTQYFGPGTRLTVL.

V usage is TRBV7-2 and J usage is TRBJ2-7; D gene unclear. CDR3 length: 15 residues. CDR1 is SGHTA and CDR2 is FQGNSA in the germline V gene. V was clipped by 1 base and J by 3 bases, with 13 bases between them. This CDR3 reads CASSLGGAAYYEQYF. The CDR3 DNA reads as TGTGCCAGCAGCTTAGGAGGTGCGGCCTACTACGAGCAGTACTTC. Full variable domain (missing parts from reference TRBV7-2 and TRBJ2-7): GAGVSQSPSNKVTEKGKDVELRCDPISGHTALYWYRQSLGQGLEFLIYFQGNSAPDKSGLPSDRFSAERTGGSVSTLTIQRTQQEDSAVYLCASSLGGAAYYEQYFGPGTRLTVT.

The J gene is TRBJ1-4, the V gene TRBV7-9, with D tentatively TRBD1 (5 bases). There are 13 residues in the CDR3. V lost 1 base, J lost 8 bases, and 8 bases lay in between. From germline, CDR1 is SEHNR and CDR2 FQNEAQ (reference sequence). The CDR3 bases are TGTGCCAGCAGCTTAGAAGGGGCCGAAAAACTGTTTTTT. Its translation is CASSLEGAEKLFF. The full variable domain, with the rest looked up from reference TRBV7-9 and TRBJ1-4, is DTGVSQNPRHKITKRGQNVTFRCDPISEHNRLYWYRQTLGQGPEFLTYFQNEAQLEKSRLLSDRFSAERPKGSFSTLEIQRTEQGDSAMYLCASSLEGAEKLFFGSGTQLSVL.